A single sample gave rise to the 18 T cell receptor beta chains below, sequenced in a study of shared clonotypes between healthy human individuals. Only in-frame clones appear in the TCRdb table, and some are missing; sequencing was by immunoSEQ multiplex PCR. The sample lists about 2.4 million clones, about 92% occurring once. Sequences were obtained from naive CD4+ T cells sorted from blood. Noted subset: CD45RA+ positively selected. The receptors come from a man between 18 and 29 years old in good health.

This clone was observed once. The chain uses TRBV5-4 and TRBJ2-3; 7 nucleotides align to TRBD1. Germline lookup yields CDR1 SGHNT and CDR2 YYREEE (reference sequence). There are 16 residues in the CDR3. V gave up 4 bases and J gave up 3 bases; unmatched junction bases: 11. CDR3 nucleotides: TGTGCCAGCAGCCGTGCGGCACCGGGACAGACAGATACGCAGTATTTT. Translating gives CASSRAAPGQTDTQYF.

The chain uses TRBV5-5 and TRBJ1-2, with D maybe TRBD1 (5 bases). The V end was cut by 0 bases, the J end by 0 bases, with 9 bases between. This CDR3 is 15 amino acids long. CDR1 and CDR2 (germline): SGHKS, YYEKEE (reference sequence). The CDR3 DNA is TGTGCCAGCAGCTTGGAGGGGCTAGCTAACTATGGCTACACCTTC. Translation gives CASSLEGLANYGYTF.

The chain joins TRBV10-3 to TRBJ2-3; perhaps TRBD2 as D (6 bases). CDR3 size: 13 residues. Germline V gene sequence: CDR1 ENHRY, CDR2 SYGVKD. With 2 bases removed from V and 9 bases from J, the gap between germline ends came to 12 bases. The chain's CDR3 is CAISESSGLTQYF. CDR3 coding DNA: TGTGCCATCAGTGAGAGTAGCGGTTTGACGCAGTATTTT.

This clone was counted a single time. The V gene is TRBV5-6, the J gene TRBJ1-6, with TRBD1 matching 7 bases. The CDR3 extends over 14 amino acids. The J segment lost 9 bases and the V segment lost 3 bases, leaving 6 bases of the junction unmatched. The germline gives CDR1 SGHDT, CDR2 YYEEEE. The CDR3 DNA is TGTGCCAGCAGCTCGACAGGGTGGGGTTCACCCCTCCACTTT. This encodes CASSSTGWGSPLHF.

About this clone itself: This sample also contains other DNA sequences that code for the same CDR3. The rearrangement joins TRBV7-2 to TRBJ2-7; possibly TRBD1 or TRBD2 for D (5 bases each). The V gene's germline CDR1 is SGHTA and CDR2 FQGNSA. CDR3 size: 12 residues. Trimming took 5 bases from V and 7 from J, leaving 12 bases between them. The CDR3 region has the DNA TGTGCCAGCAGCCTTGGTGGGGGTGAGCAGTACTTC. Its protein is CASSLGGGEQYF.

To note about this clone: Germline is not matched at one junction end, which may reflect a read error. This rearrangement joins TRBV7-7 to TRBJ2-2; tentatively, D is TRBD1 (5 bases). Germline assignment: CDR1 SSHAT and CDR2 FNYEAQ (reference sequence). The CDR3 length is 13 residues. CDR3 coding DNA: TGTGCTAGCAGCTCCGCAGGGTACGGGGAGCTGTTTTTT. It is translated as CASSSAGYGELFF.

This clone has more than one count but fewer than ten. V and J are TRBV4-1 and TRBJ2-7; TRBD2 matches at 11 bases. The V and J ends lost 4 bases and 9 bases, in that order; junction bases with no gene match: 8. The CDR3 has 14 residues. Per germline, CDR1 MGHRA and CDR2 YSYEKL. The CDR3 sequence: CASSRGLADLVQYF. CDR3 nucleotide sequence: TGCGCCAGCAGCCGGGGACTAGCGGACTTGGTGCAGTACTTC.

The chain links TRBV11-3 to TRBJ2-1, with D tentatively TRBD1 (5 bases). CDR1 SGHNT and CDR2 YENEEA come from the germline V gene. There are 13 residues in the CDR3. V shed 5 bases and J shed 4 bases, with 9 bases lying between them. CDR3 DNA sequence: TGTGCCAGCAGCCCAGGGATTTACAATGAGCAGTTCTTC. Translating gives CASSPGIYNEQFF.

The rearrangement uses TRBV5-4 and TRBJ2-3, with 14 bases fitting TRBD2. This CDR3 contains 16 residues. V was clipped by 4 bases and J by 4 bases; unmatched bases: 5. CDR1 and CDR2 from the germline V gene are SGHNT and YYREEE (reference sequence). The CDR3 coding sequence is TGTGCCAGCAGCCTGACTAGCGGGGGGGCCTCAGATACGCAGTATTTT. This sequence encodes CASSLTSGGASDTQYF.

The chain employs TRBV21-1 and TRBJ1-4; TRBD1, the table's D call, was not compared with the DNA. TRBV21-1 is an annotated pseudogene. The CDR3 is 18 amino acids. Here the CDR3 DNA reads TGTGCCAGCCTTCGAAAGGGACAGGGGGCTAGGACTAATGAAAAACTGTTTTTT. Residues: CASLRKGQGARTNEKLFF.

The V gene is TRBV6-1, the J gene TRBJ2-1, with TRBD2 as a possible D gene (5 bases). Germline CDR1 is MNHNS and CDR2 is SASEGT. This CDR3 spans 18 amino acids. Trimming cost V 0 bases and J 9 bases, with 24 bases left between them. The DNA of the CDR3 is TGTGCCAGCAGTGAAGCTTCAATCAGGACTGTCCGTTCCGGTGAGCAGTTCTTC. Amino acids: CASSEASIRTVRSGEQFF.

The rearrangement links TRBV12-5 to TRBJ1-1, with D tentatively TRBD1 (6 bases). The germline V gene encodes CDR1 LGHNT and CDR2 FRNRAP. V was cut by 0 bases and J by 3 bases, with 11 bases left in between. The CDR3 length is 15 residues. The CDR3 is CASGLVLRTDTEAFF. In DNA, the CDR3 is TGTGCTAGTGGTTTGGTACTTAGGACAGACACTGAAGCTTTCTTT.

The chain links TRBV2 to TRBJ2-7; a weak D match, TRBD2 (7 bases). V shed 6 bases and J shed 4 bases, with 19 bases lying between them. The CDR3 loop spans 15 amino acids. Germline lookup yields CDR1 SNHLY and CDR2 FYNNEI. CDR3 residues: CASRAGQLGVYEQYF. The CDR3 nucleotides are TGTGCCAGCAGAGCGGGACAATTAGGGGTATACGAGCAGTACTTC.

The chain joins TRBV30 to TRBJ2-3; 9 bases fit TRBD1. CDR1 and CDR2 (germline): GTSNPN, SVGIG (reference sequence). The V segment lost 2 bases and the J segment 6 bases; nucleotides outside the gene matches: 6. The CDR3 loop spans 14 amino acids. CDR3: CAWSRQGVVDTQYF. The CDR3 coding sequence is TGTGCCTGGAGTCGACAGGGGGTGGTGGATACGCAGTATTTT.

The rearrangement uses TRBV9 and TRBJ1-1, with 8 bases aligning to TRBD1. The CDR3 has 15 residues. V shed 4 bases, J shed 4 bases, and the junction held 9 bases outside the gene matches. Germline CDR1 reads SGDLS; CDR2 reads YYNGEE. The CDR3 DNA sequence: TGTGCCAGCAGCCCGCGACAGGGGTTGGGCACTGAAGCTTTCTTT. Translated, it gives CASSPRQGLGTEAFF.

The CDR3 region is CASSLVAGVTDEQFF. DNA of the CDR3: TGCGCCAGCAGCTTGGTAGCGGGAGTTACCGATGAGCAGTTCTTC. This sequence joins TRBV5-1 and TRBJ2-1; TRBD2 aligns across 9 bases. The CDR3 extends over 15 amino acids. Trimming cost V 0 bases and J 8 bases; bases outside gene matches: 6. Germline V gene sequence: CDR1 SGHRS, CDR2 YFSETQ.

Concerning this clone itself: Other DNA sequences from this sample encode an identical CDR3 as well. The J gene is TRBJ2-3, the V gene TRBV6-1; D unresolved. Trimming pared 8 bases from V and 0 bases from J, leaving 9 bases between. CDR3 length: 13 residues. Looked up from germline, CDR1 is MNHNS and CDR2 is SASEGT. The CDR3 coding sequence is TGTGCCAGCCGACCTACTAGCACAGATACGCAGTATTTT. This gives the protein CASRPTSTDTQYF.

CDR3 in amino acids: CASSDPRQPTDGYTF. In nucleotides, the CDR3 is TGTGCCAGCAGCGACCCCCGGCAGCCCACGGATGGCTACACCTTC. The chain uses TRBV9 and TRBJ1-2; D not certain. The CDR3 is made up of 15 amino acids. V dropped 3 bases and J dropped 6 bases, with 18 bases sitting between them. Looked up from germline, CDR1 is SGDLS and CDR2 is YYNGEE.